This passage covers 15 T cell receptor beta chains from one sample sequenced in a study of T cells after posttransplantation cyclophosphamide (dated by TCRdb to about 2016). Reading the label with the study, this specimen's treatment or condition is: high-dose cyclophosphamide on days +3 and +4 as single-agent GVHD prophylaxis. Busulfan and fludarabine conditioning, a related or unrelated marrow graft, and cyclophosphamide on days +3 and +4 were given to PTCy patients. The method behind the library was the immunoSEQ multiplex PCR assay. What TCRdb holds here is the immuneACCESS table cut down to in-frame rearrangements. Part of the clones is not present; checked against another copy, under half of the missing clones reflect an unresolved V gene, and the others are unexplained. The sample has approximately 5,400 clones on record, with no singletons. About 25% of the sample is held by the ten biggest clonotypes.

Sample: PBMCs, taken roughly 380 days after allogeneic stem cell transplant with posttransplant cyclophosphamide. The receptors here all came from a male patient aged 60-69 years who received an allogeneic stem cell transplant from a related donor, was CMV-positive, and had acute GVHD only. The graft donor may be the source of some T cells after a transplant.

This clone was detected many times. The V gene is TRBV6-5, the J gene TRBJ2-7; 8 nucleotides agree with TRBD2. J gave up 3 bases and V 8 bases, and 6 bases lay outside the gene matches. The germline V gene has CDR1 MNHEY and CDR2 SVGAGI. The CDR3 length is 13 residues. This CDR3 is CASSVGGGYEQYF. The CDR3 coding sequence is TGTGCCAGCTCCGTCGGGGGGGGCTACGAGCAGTACTTC.

This clone occurred many times. V gene TRBV9 combines with J gene TRBJ1-4; 8 bases align to TRBD1. The CDR3 totals 15 residues. The J segment lost 4 bases and the V segment lost 2 bases, leaving 4 bases of the junction unmatched. The germline V gene has CDR1 SGDLS and CDR2 YYNGEE. The CDR3 loop is CASSVGTGFNEKLFF. CDR3 DNA: TGTGCCAGCAGCGTCGGGACAGGATTTAATGAAAAACTGTTTTTT.

This clone is medium-sized by share. The CDR3 region is CASTNRPGDRSSRGTIQYF. The CDR3 DNA follows: TGTGCCAGCACTAACCGACCAGGGGACAGGTCATCGAGGGGAACCATTCAGTACTTC. The chain combines TRBV5-4 with TRBJ2-4; 8 nucleotides agree with TRBD1. Germline lookup yields CDR1 SGHNT and CDR2 YYREEE (reference sequence). Germline trimming cut 6 bases from V and 9 bases from J; bases unmatched to any gene: 26. There are 19 residues in the CDR3.

This clone occurred many times. The rearrangement joins TRBV28 to TRBJ2-7; 11 bases are shared with TRBD2. The CDR3 spans 15 residues. Germline lookup yields CDR1 MDHEN and CDR2 SYDVKM. The V and J ends lost 3 bases and 3 bases, in that order; junction bases with no gene match: 4. CDR3 nucleotides: TGTGCCAGCAGTTTGACTAGCGGGGCCTACTACGAGCAGTACTTC. It encodes CASSLTSGAYYEQYF. The full variable domain, rest sourced from reference TRBV28 and TRBJ2-7, is DVKVTQSSRYLVKRTGEKVFLECVQDMDHENMFWYRQDPGLGLRLIYFSYDVKMKEKGDIPEGYSVSREKKERFSLILESASTNQTSMYLCASSLTSGAYYEQYFGPGTRLTVT.

There are many counts of this clone. The rearrangement uses TRBV7-2 and TRBJ2-7; 13 bases map to TRBD2. The CDR3 runs 16 residues. The germline gives CDR1 SGHTA, CDR2 FQGNSA. The trim removed 4 bases at V and 0 bases at J, leaving 3 bases unmatched. The CDR3 DNA reads TGTGCCAGCAGCTCAAGACTAGCGGGGGGCTCCTACGAGCAGTACTTC. Protein: CASSSRLAGGSYEQYF.

Many counts were recorded for this clone. V gene TRBV19 combines with J gene TRBJ1-1, with D unresolved. V gave up 6 bases and J gave up 1 base, with 12 bases separating them. Germline V CDR1 and CDR2: LNHDA, SQIVND (reference sequence). The CDR3 covers 14 residues. The CDR3 sequence is CASRSRGPNTEAFF. The CDR3, as DNA: TGTGCCAGTAGATCCCGGGGTCCGAACACTGAAGCTTTCTTT.

This clone was detected many times. This rearrangement joins TRBV30 to TRBJ2-1, with 7 bases that match TRBD1. This CDR3 region has 11 residues. J gave up 7 bases and V 3 bases, and 0 bases lay outside the gene matches. The germline CDR1 and CDR2 sequences are GTSNPN and SVGIG (reference sequence). The chain's CDR3 is CAWRQGNEQFF. The CDR3 nucleotides are TGTGCCTGGAGACAGGGGAATGAGCAGTTCTTC. Full variable domain (rest looked up from reference TRBV30 and TRBJ2-1): SQTIHQWPATLVQPVGSPLSLECTVEGTSNPNLYWYRQAAGRGLQLLFYSVGIGQISSEVPQNLSASRPQDRQFILSSKKLLLSDSGFYLCAWRQGNEQFFGPGTRLTVL.

This clone is deemed medium-sized. The J gene is TRBJ2-7, the V gene TRBV4-1; the match to TRBD2 covers 8 bases. In germline, CDR1 is MGHRA, CDR2 YSYEKL. V shed 6 bases, J shed 1 base, and the junction held 8 bases outside the gene matches. The length of the CDR3 is 15 residues. CDR3 coding DNA: TGCGCCAGCAGTCTTGGACTAGCCCCGTCCTACGAGCAGTACTTC. It codes for CASSLGLAPSYEQYF.

This clone was picked up many times. The gene calls are TRBV9 and TRBJ2-1; 7 nucleotides align to TRBD1. The ends lost 4 bases at V and 3 bases at J; junction bases unmatched: 4. The CDR3 has 14 residues. Germline CDR1 is SGDLS and CDR2 is YYNGEE. The CDR3 DNA follows: TGTGCCAGCAGCTGGGACAGTCACTACAATGAGCAGTTCTTC. The encoded protein is CASSWDSHYNEQFF.

This clone is large (0.1 to 1%) within its sample. The V and J genes are TRBV6-5 and TRBJ1-1; a weak D match, TRBD1 (5 bases). CDR1 and CDR2 (germline): MNHEY, SVGAGI. The CDR3 consists of 14 residues. Deletions cut 6 bases from V and 5 bases from J, with 16 bases between. The CDR3: CASSLLGGGTEAFF. CDR3 nucleotide sequence: TGTGCCAGCAGCCTCTTGGGGGGAGGAACTGAAGCTTTCTTT.

Many counts were recorded for this clone. This sequence joins TRBV5-6 and TRBJ2-7; 9 positions match TRBD1. V lost 4 bases and J lost 3; bases outside the gene matches: 14. Per the germline V gene, CDR1 is SGHDT and CDR2 is YYEEEE. This CDR3 is 17 amino acids long. Here the CDR3 reads CASSPGTGLGLGYEQYF. As DNA, the CDR3 is TGTGCCAGCAGCCCAGGGACAGGGCTGGGTCTGGGCTACGAGCAGTACTTC.

This clone has ten or more counts. The rearrangement links TRBV9 to TRBJ2-3; TRBD2 matches at 7 bases. J gave up 3 bases and V 0 bases, and 7 bases lay outside the gene matches. CDR1 is SGDLS and CDR2 is YYNGEE in the germline V gene. The CDR3 is made up of 16 amino acids. The CDR3 DNA sequence: TGTGCCAGCAGCGTAGGGGGGGGAAAAGGGACAGATACGCAGTATTTT. Translated, it gives CASSVGGGKGTDTQYF. The full variable domain, rest sourced from reference TRBV9 and TRBJ2-3, is DSGVTQTPKHLITATGQRVTLRCSPRSGDLSVYWYQQSLDQGLQFLIQYYNGEERAKGNILERFSAQQFPDLHSELNLSSLELGDSALYFCASSVGGGKGTDTQYFGPGTRLTVL.

There are many counts of this clone. The chain joins TRBV9 to TRBJ2-2; 9 bases map to TRBD2. The CDR3 is made up of 17 amino acids. In germline, CDR1 is SGDLS, CDR2 YYNGEE. V gave up 1 base and J gave up 1 base; unmatched junction bases: 5. CDR3 DNA: TGTGCCAGCAGCGTAATTGCGGGAGGGAGGAACACCGGGGAGCTGTTTTTT. Its protein product is CASSVIAGGRNTGELFF. The full variable domain, its missing parts supplied by reference TRBV9 and TRBJ2-2, is DSGVTQTPKHLITATGQRVTLRCSPRSGDLSVYWYQQSLDQGLQFLIQYYNGEERAKGNILERFSAQQFPDLHSELNLSSLELGDSALYFCASSVIAGGRNTGELFFGEGSRLTVL.

In its sample, this clone was seen many times. The rearrangement joins TRBV4-2 to TRBJ2-7; 10 bases line up with TRBD2. CDR3 length: 16 amino acids. Germline V gives CDR1 LGHNA, CDR2 YNFKEQ. Trimming removed 0 bases from V and 2 bases from J; junction bases left unmatched: 4. CDR3 sequence: CASSQERSGGAYEQYF. The DNA for the CDR3 is TGTGCCAGCAGCCAAGAGAGGAGCGGGGGGGCCTACGAGCAGTACTTC.

This clone has a handful of counts. This chain joins TRBV7-8 and TRBJ2-3; D call uncertain. The CDR3 is 14 amino acids. With 1 base removed from V and 2 bases from J, the gap between germline ends came to 7 bases. In germline, CDR1 is SGHVS, CDR2 FQNEAQ. CDR3 in amino acids: CASSLGRPTDTQYF. CDR3 nucleotides: TGTGCCAGCAGCTTAGGGAGACCCACAGATACGCAGTATTTT.